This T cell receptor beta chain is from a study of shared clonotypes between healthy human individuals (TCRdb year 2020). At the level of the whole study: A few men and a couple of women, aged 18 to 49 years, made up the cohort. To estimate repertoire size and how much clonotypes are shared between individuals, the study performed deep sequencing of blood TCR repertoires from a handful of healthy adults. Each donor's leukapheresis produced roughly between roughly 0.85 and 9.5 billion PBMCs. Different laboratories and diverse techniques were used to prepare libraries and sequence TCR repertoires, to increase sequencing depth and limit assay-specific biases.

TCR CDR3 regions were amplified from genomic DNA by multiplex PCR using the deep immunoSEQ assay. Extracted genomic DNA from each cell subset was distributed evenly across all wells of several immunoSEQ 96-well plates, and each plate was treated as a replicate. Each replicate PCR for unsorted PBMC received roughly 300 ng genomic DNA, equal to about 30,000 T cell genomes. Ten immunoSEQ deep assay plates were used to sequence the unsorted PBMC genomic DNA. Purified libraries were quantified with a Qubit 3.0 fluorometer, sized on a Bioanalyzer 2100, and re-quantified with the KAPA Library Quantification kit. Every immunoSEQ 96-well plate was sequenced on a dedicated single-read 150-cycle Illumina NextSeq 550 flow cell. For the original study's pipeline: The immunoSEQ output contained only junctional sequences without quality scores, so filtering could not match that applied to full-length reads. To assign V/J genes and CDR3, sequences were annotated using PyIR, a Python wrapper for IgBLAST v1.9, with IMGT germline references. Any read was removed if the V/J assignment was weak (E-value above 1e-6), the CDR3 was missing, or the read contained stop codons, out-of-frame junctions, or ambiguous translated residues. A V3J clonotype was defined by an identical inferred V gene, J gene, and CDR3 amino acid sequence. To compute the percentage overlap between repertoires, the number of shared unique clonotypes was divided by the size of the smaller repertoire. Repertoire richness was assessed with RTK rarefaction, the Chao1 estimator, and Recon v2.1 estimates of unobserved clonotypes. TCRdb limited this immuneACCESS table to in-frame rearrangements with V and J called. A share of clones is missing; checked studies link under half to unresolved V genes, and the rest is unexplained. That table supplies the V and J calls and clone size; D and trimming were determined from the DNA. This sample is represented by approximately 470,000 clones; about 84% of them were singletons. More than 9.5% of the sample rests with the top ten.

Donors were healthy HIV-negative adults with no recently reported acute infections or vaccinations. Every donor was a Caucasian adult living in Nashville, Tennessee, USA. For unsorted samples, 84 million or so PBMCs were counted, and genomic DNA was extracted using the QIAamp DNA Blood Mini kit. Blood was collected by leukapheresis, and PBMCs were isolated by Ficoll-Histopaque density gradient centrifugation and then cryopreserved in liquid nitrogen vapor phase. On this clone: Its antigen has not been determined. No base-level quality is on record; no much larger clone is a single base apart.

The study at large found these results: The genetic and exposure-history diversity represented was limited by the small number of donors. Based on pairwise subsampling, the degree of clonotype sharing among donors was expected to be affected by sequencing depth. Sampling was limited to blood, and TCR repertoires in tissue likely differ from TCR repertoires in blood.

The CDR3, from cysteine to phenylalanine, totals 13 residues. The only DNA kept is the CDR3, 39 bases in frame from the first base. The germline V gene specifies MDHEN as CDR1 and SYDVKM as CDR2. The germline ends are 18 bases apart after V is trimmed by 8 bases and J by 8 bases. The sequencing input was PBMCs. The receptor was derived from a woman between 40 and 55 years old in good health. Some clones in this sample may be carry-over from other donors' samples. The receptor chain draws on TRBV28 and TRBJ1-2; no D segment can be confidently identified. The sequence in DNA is TGTGCCAGCCGCGCCCCGGCGGGGATGGGCTACACCTTC. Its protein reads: CASRAPAGMGYTF.